This record looks at one T cell receptor (beta chain) sequence and its context. The data were obtained in a study of blood T cell repertoires in COVID-19. Method: immunoSEQ multiplex PCR; TCRdb's copy keeps in-frame clones and lacks some. Among around 150,000 clones, 85% to 95% were seen once, and the ten largest hold over 3.5%. Germline V gene sequence: CDR1 SGHTA, CDR2 FQGNSA. Trimming took off 1 base at V and 5 bases at J, with 14 bases between the two ends. The CDR3 totals 16 residues. The sequence came from a woman aged 45-60 years with acute or convalescent COVID-19. Input material: peripheral blood. The chain joins TRBV7-2 to TRBJ2-2, with D perhaps matching TRBD1 (7 bases). The CDR3: CASSLVNAGGTGELFF. For the CDR3, the DNA is TGTGCCAGCAGCTTAGTAAACGCAGGGGGGACCGGGGAGCTGTTTTTT.